This TCR beta chain was captured by sequencing in a study of OX40 agonist ivuxolimab in advanced cancers. In the study overall: Previous treatment with anti-PD-1, anti-PD-L1 or anti-CTLA-4 therapy was allowed; about 44% had received some. Findings and limits, study-wide: Which antigen the expanded peripheral T cells recognized is unknown.

Assay used: immunoSEQ multiplex PCR; TCRdb lists only in-frame clones, some missing. The profile covers about 77,000 clones, with nearly 95% appearing a single time and 20% taken by the ten largest. Systemic immunosuppression or a history of autoimmune disease excluded patients. CDR3 length: 15 amino acids. Germline V gene data show CDR1 as LNHDA and CDR2 as SQIVND (reference sequence). Trimming cost V 3 bases and J 1 base, with 10 bases left between them. As to this clone: Its target is not known.

The genes are TRBV19 and TRBJ2-4, with D perhaps TRBD1 (5 bases). The sequencing here drew on CD4+ or CD8+ T cells sorted from blood, taken in a trial of the OX40 agonist ivuxolimab. This sequence was found in an adult with an advanced solid tumor such as melanoma, head and neck, liver or kidney cancer. The CDR3 here is CASSIFSGAKNIQYF. In nucleotides, the CDR3 is TGTGCCAGTAGTATTTTTTCAGGGGCCAAAAACATTCAGTACTTC.